Sequencing of this T cell receptor (beta chain) was carried out in a study of CD8+CD57+ T cells in acquired aplastic anemia. The study profiled TCR beta VDJ and CDR3 using genomic DNA as template. Each CDR3 protein is one row after TCRdb ran MiXCR on the reads. The data hold 180,000 or so distinct CDR3 sequences, with 46% observed a single time. Germline CDR1 reads SNHLY; CDR2 reads FYNNEI. Trimming took 6 bases from V and 7 from J; bases not matched to a gene: 7. CDR3 length equals 15 residues. The rearrangement uses TRBV2 and TRBJ1-6; 9 bases are a match to TRBD1. This TCR came from a human donor in good health. The sequencing sample was made of sorted CD4+, CD8+, or CD8+CD57+ T cells (not recorded which) from PBMCs. CDR3 sequence reads: CASSDGQGTNSPLHF. In DNA form, the CDR3 reads TGTGCCAGCAGCGATGGACAGGGGACCAATTCACCCCTCCACTTT.